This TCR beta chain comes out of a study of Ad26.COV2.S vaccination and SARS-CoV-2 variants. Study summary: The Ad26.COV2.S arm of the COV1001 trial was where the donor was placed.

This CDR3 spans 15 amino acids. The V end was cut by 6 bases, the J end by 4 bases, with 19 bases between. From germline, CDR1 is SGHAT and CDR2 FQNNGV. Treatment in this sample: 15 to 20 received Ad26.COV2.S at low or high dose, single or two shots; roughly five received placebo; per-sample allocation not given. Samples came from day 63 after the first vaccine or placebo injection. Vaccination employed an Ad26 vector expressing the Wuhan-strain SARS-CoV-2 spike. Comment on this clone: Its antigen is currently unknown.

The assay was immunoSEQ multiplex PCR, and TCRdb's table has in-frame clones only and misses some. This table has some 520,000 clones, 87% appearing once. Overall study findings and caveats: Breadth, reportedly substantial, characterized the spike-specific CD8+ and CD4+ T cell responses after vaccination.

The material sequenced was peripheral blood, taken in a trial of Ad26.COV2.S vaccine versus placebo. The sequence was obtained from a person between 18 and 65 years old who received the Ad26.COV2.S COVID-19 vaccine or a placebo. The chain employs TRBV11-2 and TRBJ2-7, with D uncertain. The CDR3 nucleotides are TGTGCCAGCAGGCGAAGCCGGGCTTTCGGGTACGAGCAGTACTTC. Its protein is CASRRSRAFGYEQYF.